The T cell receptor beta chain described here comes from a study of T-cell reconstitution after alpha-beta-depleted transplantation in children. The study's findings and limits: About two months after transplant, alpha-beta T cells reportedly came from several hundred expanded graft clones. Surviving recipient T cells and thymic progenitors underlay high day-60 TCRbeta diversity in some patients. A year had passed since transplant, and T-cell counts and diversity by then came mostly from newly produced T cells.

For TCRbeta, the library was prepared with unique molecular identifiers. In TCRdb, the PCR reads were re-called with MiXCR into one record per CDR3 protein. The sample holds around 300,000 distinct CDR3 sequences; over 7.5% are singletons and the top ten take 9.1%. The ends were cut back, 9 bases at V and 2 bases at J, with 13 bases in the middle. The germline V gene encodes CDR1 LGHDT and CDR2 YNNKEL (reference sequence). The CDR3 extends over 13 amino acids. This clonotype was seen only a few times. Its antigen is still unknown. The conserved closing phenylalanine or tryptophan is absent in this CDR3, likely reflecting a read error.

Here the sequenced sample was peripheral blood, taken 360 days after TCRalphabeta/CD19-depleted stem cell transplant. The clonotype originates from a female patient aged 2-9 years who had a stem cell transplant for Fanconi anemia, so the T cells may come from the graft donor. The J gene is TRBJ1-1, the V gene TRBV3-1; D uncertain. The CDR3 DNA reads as TGTGCCAGTACGGCGGCAACTAACACTGAAGCTTTCTCT. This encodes CASTAATNTEAFS.